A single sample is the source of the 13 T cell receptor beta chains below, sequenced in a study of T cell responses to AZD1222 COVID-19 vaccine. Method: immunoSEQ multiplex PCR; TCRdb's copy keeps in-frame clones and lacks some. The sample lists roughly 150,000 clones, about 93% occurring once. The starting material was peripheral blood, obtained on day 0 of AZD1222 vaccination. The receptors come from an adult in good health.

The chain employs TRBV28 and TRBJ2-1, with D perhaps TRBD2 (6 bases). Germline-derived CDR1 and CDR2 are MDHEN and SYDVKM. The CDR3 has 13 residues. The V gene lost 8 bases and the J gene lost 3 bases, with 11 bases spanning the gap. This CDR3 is CASEVGGYNEQFF. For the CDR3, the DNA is TGTGCCAGCGAGGTCGGGGGCTACAATGAGCAGTTCTTC.

CDR3 bases: TGTGCCAGCAGCCAAGAGGGTGTGGACTATGGCTACACCTTC. It yields the protein CASSQEGVDYGYTF. The chain is built from TRBV3-1 (or the pseudogene TRBV3-2) and TRBJ1-2; D unresolved. V shed 0 bases and J shed 3 bases, with 8 bases lying between them. The CDR3 loop spans 14 amino acids. Germline assignment: CDR1 LGHDT and CDR2 YNNKEL (reference sequence).

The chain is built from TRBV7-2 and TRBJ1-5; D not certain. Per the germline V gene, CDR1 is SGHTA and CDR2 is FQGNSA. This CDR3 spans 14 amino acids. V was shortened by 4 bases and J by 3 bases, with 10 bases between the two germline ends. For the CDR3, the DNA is TGTGCCAGCAGCTGGGGAGGGTTCAATCAGCCCCAGCATTTT. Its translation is CASSWGGFNQPQHF.

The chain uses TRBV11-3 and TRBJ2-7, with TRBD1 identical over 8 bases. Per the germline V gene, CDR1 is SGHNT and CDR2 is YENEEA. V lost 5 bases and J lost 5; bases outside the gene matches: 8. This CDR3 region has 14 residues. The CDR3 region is CASSAETGAHEQYF. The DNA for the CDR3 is TGTGCCAGCAGCGCCGAGACAGGGGCCCACGAGCAGTACTTC.

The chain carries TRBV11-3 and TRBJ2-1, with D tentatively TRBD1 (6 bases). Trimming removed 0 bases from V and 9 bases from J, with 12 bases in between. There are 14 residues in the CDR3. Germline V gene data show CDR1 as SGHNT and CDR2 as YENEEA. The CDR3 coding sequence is TGTGCCAGCAGCTTAGACAGGGGAAGCGGTGAGCAGTTCTTC. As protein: CASSLDRGSGEQFF.

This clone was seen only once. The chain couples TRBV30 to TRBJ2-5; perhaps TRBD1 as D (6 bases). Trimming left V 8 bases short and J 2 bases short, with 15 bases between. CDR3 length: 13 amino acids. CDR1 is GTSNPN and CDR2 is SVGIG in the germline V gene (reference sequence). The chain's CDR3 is CAHNDRRQETQYF. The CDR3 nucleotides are TGTGCCCATAACGACAGGCGGCAAGAGACCCAGTACTTC.

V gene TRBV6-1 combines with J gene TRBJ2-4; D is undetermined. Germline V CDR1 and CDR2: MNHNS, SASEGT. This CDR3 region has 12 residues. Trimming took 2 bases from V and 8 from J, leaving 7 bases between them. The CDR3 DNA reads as TGTGCCAGCAGTGAATCCTCGGACATTCAGTACTTC. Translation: CASSESSDIQYF.

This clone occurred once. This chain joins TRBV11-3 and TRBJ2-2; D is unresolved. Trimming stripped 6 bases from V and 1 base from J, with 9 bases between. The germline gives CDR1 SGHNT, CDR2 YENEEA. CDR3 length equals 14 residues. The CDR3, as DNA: TGTGCCAGCAGTCATCTTTTGAACACCGGGGAGCTGTTTTTT. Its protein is CASSHLLNTGELFF.

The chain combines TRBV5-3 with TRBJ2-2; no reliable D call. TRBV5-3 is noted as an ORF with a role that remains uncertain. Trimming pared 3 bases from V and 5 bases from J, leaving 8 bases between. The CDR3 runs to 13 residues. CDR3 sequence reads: CARSCRRTGELFF. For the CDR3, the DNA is TGTGCCAGAAGCTGTCGCCGGACCGGGGAGCTGTTTTTT.

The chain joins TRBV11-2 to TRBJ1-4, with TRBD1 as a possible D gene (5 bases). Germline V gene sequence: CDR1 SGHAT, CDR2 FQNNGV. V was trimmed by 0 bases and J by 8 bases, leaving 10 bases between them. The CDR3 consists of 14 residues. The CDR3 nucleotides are TGTGCCAGCAGCTTAGATGTCGGGGGAGAAAAACTGTTTTTT. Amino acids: CASSLDVGGEKLFF.

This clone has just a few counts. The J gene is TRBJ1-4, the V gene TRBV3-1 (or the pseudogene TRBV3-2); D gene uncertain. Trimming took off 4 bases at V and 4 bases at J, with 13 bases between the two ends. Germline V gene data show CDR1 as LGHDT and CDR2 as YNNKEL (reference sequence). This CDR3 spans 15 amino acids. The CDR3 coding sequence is TGTGCCAGCAGCCGTCAGCACATGGGTAATGAAAAACTGTTTTTT. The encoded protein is CASSRQHMGNEKLFF.

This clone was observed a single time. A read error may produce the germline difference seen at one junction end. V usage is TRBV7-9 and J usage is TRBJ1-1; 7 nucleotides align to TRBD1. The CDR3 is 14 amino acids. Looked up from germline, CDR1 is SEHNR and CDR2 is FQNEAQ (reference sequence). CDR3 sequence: CATSVGQTNTEAFF. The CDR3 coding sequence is TGTGCCACCAGCGTGGGACAGACGAACACTGAAGCTTTCTTT.

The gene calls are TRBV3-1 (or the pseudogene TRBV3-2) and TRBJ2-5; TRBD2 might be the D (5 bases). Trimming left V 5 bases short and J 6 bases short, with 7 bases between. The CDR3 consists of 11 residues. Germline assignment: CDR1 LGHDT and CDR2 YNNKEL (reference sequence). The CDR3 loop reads CASSYGKTQYF. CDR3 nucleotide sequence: TGTGCCAGCAGCTACGGGAAGACCCAGTACTTC.